Following are 30 T cell receptor beta chains from one sample sequenced in a study of T cells after yellow fever vaccination. TCRdb recomputed calls from the 5' RACE reads with MiXCR, one row per CDR3 protein. The sample contains a few hundred thousand distinct CDR3 sequences, roughly 17% of which appear only once. The input for sequencing was PBMCs, taken about 5 days after the first yellow fever vaccination. These receptors all stem from a man between 18 and 35 years old who received the YFV17D yellow fever vaccine.

This clonotype was seen only a few times. This chain uses TRBV5-1 with TRBJ2-7; D assignment may be TRBD1 or TRBD2 (5 bases each). CDR3 length: 14 residues. The germline CDR1 and CDR2 sequences are SGHRS and YFSETQ. V shed 2 bases and J shed 3 bases, with 12 bases lying between them. In nucleotides, the CDR3 is TGCGCCAGCAGCTTCTGGGGTGGGGGCTACGAGCAGTACGTC. Protein product: CASSFWGGGYEQYV.

This chain links TRBV29-1 with TRBJ1-2; D gene uncertain. V was shortened by 5 bases and J by 4 bases, with 8 bases between the two germline ends. The CDR3 covers 11 residues. From germline, CDR1 is SQVTM and CDR2 ANQGSEA. The CDR3 reads CSVNGGYGYTF. CDR3 coding DNA: TGCAGCGTTAACGGTGGCTATGGCTACACCTTC.

Only a few counts were recorded for this clonotype. This rearrangement joins TRBV27 to TRBJ1-2, with D uncertain. The CDR3 loop spans 15 amino acids. V was cut by 0 bases and J by 4 bases, with 12 bases left in between. The germline gives CDR1 MNHEY, CDR2 SMNVEV (reference sequence). DNA of the CDR3: TGTGCCAGCAGTTTATCGGGCCTAGAGGGCTATGGCTACACCTTC. This encodes CASSLSGLEGYGYTF.

V gene TRBV4-3 combines with J gene TRBJ1-4; no clear D. The CDR3 is 15 amino acids. The ends were cut back, 5 bases at V and 0 bases at J, with 10 bases in the middle. Germline CDR1 is LGHNA and CDR2 is YSLEER. The CDR3 protein is CASSAGVTTNEKLFF. DNA for the CDR3: TGCGCCAGCAGCGCAGGAGTGACAACTAATGAAAAACTGTTTTTT.

The rearrangement uses TRBV5-1 and TRBJ2-2; D call uncertain. The ends were cut back, 2 bases at V and 1 base at J, with 9 bases in the middle. Germline CDR1 reads SGHRS; CDR2 reads YFSETQ. CDR3 length: 15 residues. The DNA of the CDR3 is TGCGCCAGCAGCTTACCCAATGAGAACACCGGGGAGCTGTTTTTT. This encodes CASSLPNENTGELFF.

This chain joins TRBV6-1 and TRBJ2-5; D may be TRBD2 (5 bases). V lost 6 bases, J lost 5 bases, and 16 bases lay in between. Germline V lookup: CDR1 MNHNS, CDR2 SASEGT. The CDR3 has 14 residues. CDR3 DNA: TGTGCCAGCAGCGGGGTGGGGATCATCGAGACCCAGTACTTC. Translation gives CASSGVGIIETQYF.

The V call is TRBV4-3, the J call TRBJ1-6; 7 positions match TRBD1. Trimming took 4 bases from V and 7 from J; bases not matched to a gene: 10. The CDR3 extends over 16 amino acids. Germline CDR1 and CDR2: LGHNA and YSLEER. In DNA, the CDR3 is TGCGCCAGCAGCCTTACTCCGGGACAGATAAATTCACCCCTCCACTTT. Translation: CASSLTPGQINSPLHF.

The V and J genes are TRBV5-1 and TRBJ2-1, with TRBD2 identical over 7 bases. Trimming took 3 bases from V and 0 from J; bases not matched to a gene: 15. Germline CDR1 SGHRS, CDR2 YFSETQ. The CDR3 is 19 amino acids. CDR3: CASSSLSPAGGGSYNEQFF. The CDR3 nucleotides read TGCGCCAGCAGCTCCTTGTCCCCCGCGGGCGGGGGCTCCTACAATGAGCAGTTCTTC.

This clonotype was counted between two and nine times. The chain recombines TRBV12-3 or TRBV12-4 with TRBJ1-4; D gene uncertain. The length of the CDR3 is 13 residues. V lost 7 bases, J lost 5 bases, and 11 bases lay in between. The CDR3 here is CASIQSENEKLFF. DNA for the CDR3: TGTGCCAGCATTCAGAGTGAAAATGAAAAACTGTTTTTT.

This clonotype occurred many times. This chain uses TRBV12-3 or TRBV12-4 with TRBJ1-5; D might be TRBD1 (5 bases). CDR3 length: 15 residues. The ends were cut back, 5 bases at V and 3 bases at J, with 14 bases in the middle. DNA for the CDR3: TGTGCCAGCAGTCCCTCGGTAGGGGTCAATCAGCCCCAGCATTTT. This gives the protein CASSPSVGVNQPQHF.

In this sample, this clonotype turned up a few times. This chain links TRBV4-2 with TRBJ1-1, with a tentative D call TRBD1 (5 bases). Deletions cut 1 base from V and 4 bases from J, with 10 bases between. From germline, CDR1 is LGHNA and CDR2 YNFKEQ. There are 14 residues in the CDR3. CDR3 nucleotide sequence: TGTGCCAGCAGCCAAGGGGCAGGGATCACTGAAGCTTTCTTT. This gives the protein CASSQGAGITEAFF.

This rearrangement joins TRBV4-1 to TRBJ1-1; 11 bases are shared with TRBD1. CDR3 length: 17 amino acids. After removal of 5 bases from V and 0 bases from J, the junction contained 8 bases not matched to a gene. Germline CDR1 is MGHRA and CDR2 is YSYEKL. This chain's CDR3 is CASSWGDRGLLNTEAFF. CDR3 nucleotide sequence: TGCGCCAGCAGCTGGGGGGACAGGGGGTTATTGAACACTGAAGCTTTCTTT.

This chain joins TRBV5-1 and TRBJ2-7, with 9 bases lining up with TRBD1. CDR1 is SGHRS, CDR2 YFSETQ, per germline. The CDR3 totals 13 residues. Losses at the gene ends were 4 bases for V and 4 bases for J; bases not matched to a gene: 3. CDR3 loop: CASSMGTGYEQYF. Here the CDR3 DNA reads TGCGCCAGCAGCATGGGGACAGGGTACGAGCAGTACTTC.

This clonotype was observed a few times. The CDR3 DNA reads as TGTGCCAGCAGCCAAGAACTGGGAGGGAATCCCGGGGAGCTGTTTTTT. It codes for CASSQELGGNPGELFF. The V call is TRBV4-2, the J call TRBJ2-2; TRBD2 matches 7 bases. CDR1 and CDR2 from the germline V gene are LGHNA and YNFKEQ. The CDR3 totals 16 residues. Trimming took 0 bases from V and 6 from J; bases not matched to a gene: 7.

The chain employs TRBV24-1 and TRBJ1-1, with D possibly matching TRBD1 (6 bases). Germline CDR1 and CDR2: KGHDR and SFDVKD. V shed 3 bases and J shed 7 bases, with 11 bases lying between them. The CDR3 runs 13 residues. CDR3 DNA sequence: TGTGCCACCAGTGATAAAGGGGGTCGTGAAGCTTTCTTT. It translates to CATSDKGGREAFF.

V is TRBV6-1 and J is TRBJ1-1; no firm D call. Germline CDR1 and CDR2: MNHNS and SASEGT. The V gene lost 6 bases and the J gene lost 0 bases, with 14 bases spanning the gap. This CDR3 comprises 15 residues. The CDR3: CASSQDGNMNTEAFF. CDR3 nucleotides: TGTGCCAGCAGCCAGGACGGAAACATGAACACTGAAGCTTTCTTT.

To note about this clonotype: One end of the junction fails to match germline, which may point to a read error. The gene calls are TRBV4-2 and TRBJ1-1; no definite D call. Per germline, CDR1 LGHNA and CDR2 YNFKEQ. The CDR3 loop spans 13 amino acids. In nucleotides, the CDR3 is TGTGCCATCAGCCCCAGGCCGGGCACTGAAGCTTTCTTT. This encodes CAISPRPGTEAFF.

This clonotype was observed a few times. The V and J genes are TRBV5-1 and TRBJ2-3; a weak D match, TRBD2 (5 bases). CDR1 and CDR2 from the germline V gene are SGHRS and YFSETQ. V was pared by 1 base and J by 0 bases, with 9 bases between. The CDR3 spans 15 residues. CDR3 in amino acids: CASSLFPGSTDTQYF. The CDR3, as DNA: TGCGCCAGCAGCTTGTTTCCGGGGAGCACAGATACGCAGTATTTT.

This clonotype has a handful of counts. The chain uses TRBV5-1 and TRBJ2-3; D is possibly TRBD2 (5 bases). V was cut by 2 bases and J by 4 bases, with 11 bases left in between. CDR3 length: 14 amino acids. In germline, CDR1 is SGHRS, CDR2 YFSETQ. The CDR3 region is CASSFSGGSDTQYF. The CDR3 nucleotides read TGCGCCAGCAGCTTCTCTGGAGGCTCAGATACGCAGTATTTT.

This clonotype was counted many times. The rearrangement joins TRBV5-1 to TRBJ2-7; D perhaps matches TRBD1 (6 bases). CDR1 and CDR2 (germline): SGHRS, YFSETQ. This CDR3 contains 16 residues. Trimming removed 8 bases from V and 2 bases from J, with 23 bases in between. The CDR3 is CASQQGSGRFAYEQYF. CDR3 in DNA: TGCGCCAGTCAGCAGGGGTCAGGCCGATTCGCCTACGAGCAGTACTTC. Looking up the rest from reference TRBV5-1 and TRBJ2-7 gives the full variable domain: KAGVTQTPRYLIKTRGQQVTLSCSPISGHRSVSWYQQTPGQGLQFLFEYFSETQRNKGNFPGRFSGRQFSNSRSEMNVSTLELGDSALYLCASQQGSGRFAYEQYFGPGTRLTVT.

This clonotype was observed a few times. The rearrangement joins TRBV6-5 to TRBJ2-7; D is perhaps TRBD2 (5 bases). This CDR3 region has 15 residues. V was clipped by 0 bases and J by 0 bases, with 9 bases between them. Germline V CDR1 and CDR2: MNHEY, SVGAGI. CDR3 sequence: CASSYSGEASYEQYF. For the CDR3, the DNA is TGTGCCAGCAGTTACTCGGGAGAGGCCTCCTACGAGCAGTACTTC.

There are a few counts of this clonotype. The V and J genes are TRBV5-1 and TRBJ2-5; TRBD2 matches at 10 bases. The CDR3 is 16 residues long. V shed 0 bases, J shed 3 bases, and the junction held 5 bases outside the gene matches. Germline V CDR1 and CDR2: SGHRS, YFSETQ. Here the CDR3 DNA reads TGCGCCAGCAGCTTGGGAGCGGGGGGGTCGGAAGAGACCCAGTACTTC. It encodes CASSLGAGGSEETQYF.

CDR3 nucleotides: TGCGCCAGCAGCCAAGATTGGGGGGGTTGGGGCAATGAGCAGTTCTTC. It yields the protein CASSQDWGGWGNEQFF. This chain links TRBV4-3 with TRBJ2-1; 7 bases align to TRBD2. Looked up from germline, CDR1 is LGHNA and CDR2 is YSLEER. CDR3 length: 16 residues. The V segment lost 0 bases and the J segment 6 bases; nucleotides outside the gene matches: 8.

V gene TRBV3-1 combines with J gene TRBJ1-2; TRBD1 matches at 7 bases. Germline CDR1 and CDR2: LGHDT and YNNKEL (reference sequence). CDR3 length equals 14 residues. The ends lost 2 bases at V and 6 bases at J; junction bases unmatched: 6. DNA for the CDR3: TGTGCCAGCAGCCAAATCCCCCAGGGGGATGGCTACACCTTC. Protein: CASSQIPQGDGYTF.

This clonotype was observed many times. CDR3 amino acids: CASSQDKTRGNTIYF. CDR3 nucleotides: TGTGCCAGCAGCCAAGATAAAACCCGAGGAAACACCATATATTTT. The chain has TRBV3-1 and TRBJ1-3, with no clear D. This CDR3 is 15 amino acids long. CDR1 and CDR2 (germline): LGHDT, YNNKEL (reference sequence). Trimming left V 0 bases short and J 4 bases short, with 10 bases between.

In this sample, this clonotype turned up many times. The chain uses TRBV2 and TRBJ1-5, with D perhaps matching TRBD1 (6 bases). The CDR3 loop spans 15 amino acids. Germline lookup yields CDR1 SNHLY and CDR2 FYNNEI. V lost 3 bases and J 1 base, leaving 10 bases between the germline ends. CDR3 protein: CASSDGRGSNQPQHF. As DNA, the CDR3 is TGTGCCAGCAGTGATGGCAGGGGAAGCAATCAGCCCCAGCATTTT.

CDR3: CASSLNQGNTIYF. The CDR3, as DNA: TGTGCCAGCAGCTTGAACCAAGGAAACACCATATATTTT. The V call is TRBV7-6, the J call TRBJ1-3; no clear D. Germline CDR1 SGHVS, CDR2 FNYEAQ. CDR3 length: 13 residues. Between the trimmed V and J ends, which lost 3 bases and 4 bases, there was a span of 7 bases.

This clonotype was seen a few times. The genes are TRBV6-5 and TRBJ2-7; TRBD1 aligns across 8 bases. V dropped 4 bases and J dropped 6; count of bases not matched to a gene: 11. Germline loops: CDR1 MNHEY, CDR2 SVGAGI. The CDR3 sequence is 15 residues long. The CDR3 bases are TGTGCCAGCAGTTCCCACGGACAGGGAGTAGTCGAGCAGTACGTC. It translates to CASSSHGQGVVEQYV.

The V call is TRBV12-5, the J call TRBJ2-1; 12 positions match TRBD1. The CDR3 has 15 amino acids. V trimming: 5 bases; J trimming: 4 bases; junction bases outside the gene matches: 3. Germline assignment: CDR1 LGHNT and CDR2 FRNRAP. CDR3 region: CASGRGQGAYNEQFF. Here the CDR3 DNA reads TGTGCTAGTGGTAGGGGACAGGGGGCTTACAATGAGCAGTTCTTC.

In its sample, this clonotype was seen many times. This rearrangement joins TRBV5-1 to TRBJ2-5; perhaps TRBD2 as D (5 bases). There are 12 residues in the CDR3. The V gene lost 4 bases and the J gene lost 5 bases, with 9 bases spanning the gap. Germline CDR1 reads SGHRS; CDR2 reads YFSETQ. DNA for the CDR3: TGCGCCAGCAGCGAGGGAGAGGAGACCCAGTACTTC. Translating it yields CASSEGEETQYF. The full variable domain, its missing parts supplied by reference TRBV5-1 and TRBJ2-5, is KAGVTQTPRYLIKTRGQQVTLSCSPISGHRSVSWYQQTPGQGLQFLFEYFSETQRNKGNFPGRFSGRQFSNSRSEMNVSTLELGDSALYLCASSEGEETQYFGPGTRLLVL.